This T cell receptor (beta chain) was sequenced during a study of T cell responses to AZD1222 COVID-19 vaccine. Study-wide background: Doses given second, at about 4 or about 12 weeks, were pooled.

Findings and limits, study-wide: The donors showed a predominance of white British ancestry and of females, with possible underestimation of clonal diversity.

Trimming removed 5 bases from V and 0 bases from J, with 8 bases in between. Germline assignment: CDR1 SEHNR and CDR2 FQNEAQ (reference sequence). This CDR3 is built from 15 residues. As regards this clone: Its antigen is as yet unknown.

Only in-frame clones appear in the TCRdb table, and some are missing; sequencing was by immunoSEQ multiplex PCR. This repertoire shows some 140,000 clones, around 90% found once; its top ten account for around 2.7%. The sequence was obtained from an adult in good health. The rearrangement links TRBV7-9 to TRBJ2-6; D is uncertain. The sequenced sample was peripheral blood, obtained on day 0 of AZD1222 vaccination. The CDR3 protein is CASSIRGSGANVLTF. The CDR3 DNA follows: TGTGCCAGCAGCATCAGAGGCTCTGGGGCCAACGTCCTGACTTTC. Supplemented by reference TRBV7-9 and TRBJ2-6, the full variable domain reads DTGVSQNPRHKITKRGQNVTFRCDPISEHNRLYWYRQTLGQGPEFLTYFQNEAQLEKSRLLSDRFSAERPKGSFSTLEIQRTEQGDSAMYLCASSIRGSGANVLTFGAGSRLTVL.